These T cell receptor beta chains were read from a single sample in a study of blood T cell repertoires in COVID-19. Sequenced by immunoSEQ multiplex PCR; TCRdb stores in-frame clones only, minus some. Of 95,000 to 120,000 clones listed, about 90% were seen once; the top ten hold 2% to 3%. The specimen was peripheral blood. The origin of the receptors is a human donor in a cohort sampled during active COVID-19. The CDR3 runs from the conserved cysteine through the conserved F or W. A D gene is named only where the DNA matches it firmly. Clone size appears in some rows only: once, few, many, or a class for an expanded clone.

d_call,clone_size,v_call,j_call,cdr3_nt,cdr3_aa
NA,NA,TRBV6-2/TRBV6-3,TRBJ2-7,TGTGCCAGCAGTTACATCAGAGAGCAGTACTTC,CASSYIREQYF
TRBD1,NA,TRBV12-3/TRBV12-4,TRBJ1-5,TGTGCCAGCAGGGGACAGGAGAATCAGCCCCAGCATTTT,CASRGQENQPQHF
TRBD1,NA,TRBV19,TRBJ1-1,TGTGCCAGTAGTATCCCCCAGGGGGCCCGATACACTGAAGCTTTCTTT,CASSIPQGARYTEAFF
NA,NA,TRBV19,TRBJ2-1,TGTGCCAGTAGTATAGCGACGGGCAATGAGCAGTTCTTC,CASSIATGNEQFF
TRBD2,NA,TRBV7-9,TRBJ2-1,TGTGCCAGCAGCTTCATAGCGGGAGCCCCCAATGAGCAGTTCTTC,CASSFIAGAPNEQFF
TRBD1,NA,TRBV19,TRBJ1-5,TGTGCCAGTAGTTCCTGGACAGGGGCTAGCAATCAGCCCCAGCATTTT,CASSSWTGASNQPQHF
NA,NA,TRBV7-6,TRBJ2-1,TGTGCCAGCAGCTTCGGTTCCAACAATGAGCAGTTCTTC,CASSFGSNNEQFF
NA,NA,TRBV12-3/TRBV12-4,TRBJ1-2,TGTGCCAGCAGTTTTGAAAGGGGTTATGGCTACACCTTC,CASSFERGYGYTF
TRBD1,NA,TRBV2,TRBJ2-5,TGTGCCAGCAGGGACAGGGCGGGGGAGACCCAGTACTTC,CASRDRAGETQYF
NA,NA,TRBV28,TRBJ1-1,TGTGCGAGCCCACCGACTACGGGGGGGGCCAGCACTGAAGCTTTCTTT,CASPPTTGGASTEAFF
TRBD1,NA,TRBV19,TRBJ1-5,TGTGCCAGTAGTATAGAAGGGGGCAGGGTTAGCAATCAGCCCCAGCATTTT,CASSIEGGRVSNQPQHF
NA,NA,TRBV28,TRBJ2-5,TGTGCCAGCAGTTTAACCACAGGAGCGGAGACCCAGTACTTC,CASSLTTGAETQYF
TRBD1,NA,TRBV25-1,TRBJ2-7,TGTGCCAGCAGTGATAGGGGCCAGACAGGGAGCTCAACCTACGAGCAGTACTTC,CASSDRGQTGSSTYEQYF
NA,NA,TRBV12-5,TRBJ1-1,TGTGCTAGTGGCCTGGGAGGGGATATGAACACTGAAGCTTTCTTT,CASGLGGDMNTEAFF
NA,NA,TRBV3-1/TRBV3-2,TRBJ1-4,TGTGCCAGCAGCCTGGGACTGACACGGATTAATGAAAAACTGTTTTTT,CASSLGLTRINEKLFF
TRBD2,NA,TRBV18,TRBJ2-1,TGTGCCAGCTCACCTCCCGCGGGGGGTGGCTACAATGAGCAGTTCTTC,CASSPPAGGGYNEQFF
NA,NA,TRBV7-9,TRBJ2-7,TGTGCCAGCAGCCCGACGTTGGGGGGATCCTACGAGCAGTACTTC,CASSPTLGGSYEQYF
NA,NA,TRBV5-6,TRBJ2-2,TGTGCCAGCAGCTTGGGAGGGAGAAGTACCGGGGAGCTGTTTTTT,CASSLGGRSTGELFF
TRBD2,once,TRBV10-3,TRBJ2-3,TGTGCCATCAGGGGGGGGAGCACAGATACGCAGTATTTT,CAIRGGSTDTQYF
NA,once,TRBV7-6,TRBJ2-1,TGTGCCAGCAGCTTAACCAGCGGGCCGACCTACAATGAGCAGTTCTTC,CASSLTSGPTYNEQFF
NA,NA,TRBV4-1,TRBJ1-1,TGCGCCAGCAGCCAACGGGAGCCGGGGGTCACTGAAGCTTTCTTT,CASSQREPGVTEAFF
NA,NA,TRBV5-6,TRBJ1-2,TGTGCCAGCAGCTACGGACAGCTCCGATATGGCTACACCTTC,CASSYGQLRYGYTF
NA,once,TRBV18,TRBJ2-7,TGTGCCAGCTCACCAGGGGGCAACCACGAGCAGTACTTC,CASSPGGNHEQYF
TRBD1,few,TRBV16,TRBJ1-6,TGTGCCAGCAGAAGACAGGGCAGTAATTCACCCCTCCACTTT,CASRRQGSNSPLHF
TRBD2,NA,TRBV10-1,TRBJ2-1,TGCGCCAGCAGTGAGTCGGGCGGGAGGAGCTCCTACAATGAGCAGTTCTTC,CASSESGGRSSYNEQFF
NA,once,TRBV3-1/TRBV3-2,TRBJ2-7,TGTGCCAGCAGCCAAGTGGCACGGAGCAGGGCCGAGCAGTACTTC,CASSQVARSRAEQYF
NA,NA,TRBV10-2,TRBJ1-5,TGCGCCAGCAGTACACAGGGAAATCAGCCCCAGCATTTT,CASSTQGNQPQHF
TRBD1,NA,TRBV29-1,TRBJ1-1,TGCAGCGCCCGACAGGGGGGGACTGAAGCTTTCTTT,CSARQGGTEAFF
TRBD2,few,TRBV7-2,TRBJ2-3,TGTGCCAGCAGCTTGATAGCGGGGGGGCAGGATACGCAGTATTTT,CASSLIAGGQDTQYF
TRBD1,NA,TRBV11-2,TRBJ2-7,TGTGCCAGCAGCTTAGAGGGCAGGGGGCAGGGTCAGTACTTC,CASSLEGRGQGQYF
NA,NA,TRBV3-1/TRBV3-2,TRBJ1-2,TGTGCCAGCAGCCAAGATCGCCTAGGCTATGGCTACACCTTC,CASSQDRLGYGYTF
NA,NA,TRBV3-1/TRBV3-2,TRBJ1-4,TGTGCCAGCAGCCAAGATACGGCAGGGTGGGAAAAACTGTTTTTT,CASSQDTAGWEKLFF
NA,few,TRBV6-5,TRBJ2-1,TGTGCCAGCAGCCCAAGGGGAGGAGAGTACAATGAGCAGTTCTTC,CASSPRGGEYNEQFF
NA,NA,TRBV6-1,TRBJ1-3,TGTGCCAGCAGTGAAGTTCGCAGATTGGTTGCCATATATTTT,CASSEVRRLVAIYF
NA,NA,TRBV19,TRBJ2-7,TGTGCCAGTAGAGAGACAGGACCTAGCCCCTACGAGCAGTACTTC,CASRETGPSPYEQYF
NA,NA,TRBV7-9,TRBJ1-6,TGTGCCAGCAGCTCGCTGCGATCACCCCTCCACTTT,CASSSLRSPLHF
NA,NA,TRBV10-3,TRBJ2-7,TGTGCCACCACCGATCAGGGCTACGAGCAGTACTTC,CATTDQGYEQYF
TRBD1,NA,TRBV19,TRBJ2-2,TGTGCCAGTAGTTTCTACAGGGGTGACACCGGGGAGCTGTTTTTT,CASSFYRGDTGELFF
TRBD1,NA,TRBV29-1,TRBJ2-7,TGCAGCGTTGAAGATGTGGGACAGGGGGCTTACGAGCAGTACTTC,CSVEDVGQGAYEQYF
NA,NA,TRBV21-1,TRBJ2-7,TGTGCCATCCCGACTAGCGGGGGGCCTCCCTACGAGCAGTACTTC,CAIPTSGGPPYEQYF
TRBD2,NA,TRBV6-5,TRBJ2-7,TGTGCCAGCAGGCGGGAGGTATCCTACGAGCAGTACTTC,CASRREVSYEQYF
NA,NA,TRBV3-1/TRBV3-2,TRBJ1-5,TGTGCCAGCAGCCGGGGAGCGGGGTCGGGTCAGCCCCAGCATTTT,CASSRGAGSGQPQHF
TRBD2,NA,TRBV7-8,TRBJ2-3,TGTGCCAGCAGCTTACTCTCCGGGACTAGCGGAGGCACAGATACGCAGTATTTT,CASSLLSGTSGGTDTQYF
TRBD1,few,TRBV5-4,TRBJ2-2,TGTGCCAGCAGCGCCGGGACAGGGGGCAAGATCGGGGAGCTGTTTTTT,CASSAGTGGKIGELFF
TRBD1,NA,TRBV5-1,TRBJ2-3,TGCGCCAGCAGCCTCGGACAGGGGGCAGATACGCAGTATTTT,CASSLGQGADTQYF
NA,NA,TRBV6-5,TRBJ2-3,TGTGCCAGCAGTCGGCGGGCTAGCACAGATACGCAGTATTTT,CASSRRASTDTQYF
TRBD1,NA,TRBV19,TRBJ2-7,TGTGCCAGTAGTGCCGGGACAGGGGTCTACGAGCAGTACTTC,CASSAGTGVYEQYF
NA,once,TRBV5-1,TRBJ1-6,TGCGCCAGCAGCTCGGCAGGGGCGTCCTATAATTCACCCCTCCACTTT,CASSSAGASYNSPLHF
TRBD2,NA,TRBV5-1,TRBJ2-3,TGCGCCAGCAGCCGAGCGGGGGCAACAGATACGCAGTATTTT,CASSRAGATDTQYF
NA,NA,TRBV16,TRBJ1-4,TGTGCCAGCAGCCAATCTAGTACAACTAATGAAAAACTGTTTTTT,CASSQSSTTNEKLFF
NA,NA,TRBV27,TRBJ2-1,TGTGCCAGCAGTTTAGCGGTTAGCTCCTACAATGAGCAGTTCTTC,CASSLAVSSYNEQFF
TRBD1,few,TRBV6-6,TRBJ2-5,TGTGCCAGCAGTCCCCTTCCGGCCCAGGGGGAGCAGACCCAGTACTTC,CASSPLPAQGEQTQYF
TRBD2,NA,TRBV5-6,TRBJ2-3,TGTGCCAGCAGCTTCGGGACTAGCAATTCAGATACGCAGTATTTT,CASSFGTSNSDTQYF
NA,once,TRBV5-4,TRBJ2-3,TGTGCCACCGCCGCGGACTCGCGGAGGACAGATACGCAGTATTTT,CATAADSRRTDTQYF
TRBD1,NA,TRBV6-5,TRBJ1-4,TGTGCCACCCAGGGGGTTGGAGGGATTGGTGAAAAACTGTTTTTT,CATQGVGGIGEKLFF
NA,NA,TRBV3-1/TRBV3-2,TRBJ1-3,TGTGCCAGCAGCCTAGCAATAGGAGGAAACACCATATATTTT,CASSLAIGGNTIYF
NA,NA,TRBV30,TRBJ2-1,TGTGCCTGGAGTTTTTCGGGATTCGGTGAGCAGTTCTTC,CAWSFSGFGEQFF
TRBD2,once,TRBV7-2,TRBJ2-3,TGTGCCAGCAGCTTACTAGCGGGAGTAGGCGATACGCAGTATTTT,CASSLLAGVGDTQYF